One sample yielded the 21 T cell receptor beta chains listed below, sequenced in a study of T-cell reconstitution after alpha-beta-depleted transplantation in children. The TCRbeta library was prepared with unique molecular identifiers. MiXCR was run by TCRdb on the PCR reads, yielding one entry per CDR3 protein. The profile shows 200,000 to 250,000 distinct CDR3 sequences, around 10% of them singletons. The material was PBMCs from the stem cell graft donor, obtained from the stem cell graft. The receptors originated from a human donor who donated a stem cell graft to a child with acute lymphoblastic leukemia.

The chain carries TRBV5-1 and TRBJ2-7; D perhaps matches TRBD1 (7 bases). There are 16 residues in the CDR3. The germline CDR1 and CDR2 sequences are SGHRS and YFSETQ. The V end lost 4 bases, the J end lost 7 bases, and 24 bases lay between the germline ends. DNA for the CDR3: TGCGCCAGCAGCCCCCTTATGCAGGGGGGTTTGGGTGAGCAGTACTTC. Amino acid sequence: CASSPLMQGGLGEQYF.

This clonotype came up many times. The gene calls are TRBV4-1 and TRBJ2-1, with 11 bases aligning to TRBD2. J was trimmed by 8 bases and V by 2 bases; bases with no gene match: 8. Germline lookup yields CDR1 MGHRA and CDR2 YSYEKL. The CDR3 length is 16 residues. Here the CDR3 DNA reads TGCGCCAGCAGCCAACTCGTAGCGGGGGGGCCACATGAGCAGTTCTTC. Translation gives CASSQLVAGGPHEQFF.

J is TRBJ2-2 and V is TRBV12-3 or TRBV12-4; D gene unclear. The CDR3 consists of 15 residues. Trimming removed 4 bases at V and 6 bases at J, with 15 bases between. As DNA, the CDR3 is TGTGCCAGCAGTTCTAGACCGTCCGTTTCCGGGGAGCTGTTTTTT. Protein sequence: CASSSRPSVSGELFF.

This clonotype showed up just a few times. This chain links TRBV6-5 with TRBJ2-3; TRBD1 or TRBD2 may be the D gene (5 bases each). Trimming removed 2 bases from V and 1 base from J, with 10 bases in between. Germline V gene data show CDR1 as MNHEY and CDR2 as SVGAGI. This CDR3 region has 15 residues. The CDR3 here is CASSYAGAGTDTQYF. The CDR3, as DNA: TGTGCCAGCAGTTACGCCGGGGCCGGCACAGATACGCAGTATTTT.

In its sample, this clonotype was seen a few times. This chain joins TRBV9 and TRBJ2-3; TRBD2 is a possible D gene (6 bases). This CDR3 region has 12 residues. Trimming cost V 1 base and J 6 bases, with 6 bases left between them. Germline V gives CDR1 SGDLS, CDR2 YYNGEE. The CDR3 DNA is TGTGCCAGCAGCGTAAGCGGGGATACGCAGTATTTT. This codes for CASSVSGDTQYF.

CDR3 in DNA: TGTGCCAGCAGCCGGACAGGGGAGGCCGCAGATACGCAGTATTTT. Amino acids: CASSRTGEAADTQYF. The chain combines TRBV12-3 or TRBV12-4 with TRBJ2-3; TRBD1 agrees at 9 bases. The CDR3 runs to 15 residues. Germline trimming cut 6 bases from V and 4 bases from J; bases unmatched to any gene: 8.

This chain joins TRBV5-1 and TRBJ1-1; no firm D call. The CDR3 has 14 amino acids. V gave up 6 bases and J gave up 4 bases, with 16 bases separating them. Germline V gene data show CDR1 as SGHRS and CDR2 as YFSETQ. This CDR3 reads CASTLEEGGTEAFF. The DNA for the CDR3 is TGCGCCAGCACCCTTGAAGAGGGTGGCACTGAAGCTTTCTTT. The variable domain in full, with the rest retrieved from reference TRBV5-1 and TRBJ1-1, is KAGVTQTPRYLIKTRGQQVTLSCSPISGHRSVSWYQQTPGQGLQFLFEYFSETQRNKGNFPGRFSGRQFSNSRSEMNVSTLELGDSALYLCASTLEEGGTEAFFGQGTRLTVV.

The CDR3 region is CASSRSGGGEQFF. CDR3 sequence (DNA): TGTGCCAGCAGCCGTAGCGGGGGGGGTGAGCAGTTCTTC. The rearrangement uses TRBV11-2 and TRBJ2-1; 11 bases fit TRBD2. Germline V CDR1 and CDR2: SGHAT, FQNNGV. The V segment lost 5 bases and the J segment 9 bases; nucleotides outside the gene matches: 3. The CDR3 is 13 residues long.

The gene calls are TRBV20-1 and TRBJ1-6; D gene unclear. The ends were cut back, 2 bases at V and 8 bases at J, with 10 bases in the middle. In germline, CDR1 is DFQATT, CDR2 SNEGSKA (reference sequence). This CDR3 is 13 amino acids long. In nucleotides, the CDR3 is TGCAGTGCTAGACTTCGGACGTATTCACCCCTCCACTTT. This gives the protein CSARLRTYSPLHF.

This chain connects TRBV29-1 to TRBJ1-2; D possibly corresponds to TRBD1 (5 bases). Trimming took 6 bases from V and 4 from J, leaving 12 bases between them. Looked up from germline, CDR1 is SQVTM and CDR2 is ANQGSEA. This CDR3 comprises 12 residues. CDR3 region: CSVGGDPYGYTF. The CDR3 region has the DNA TGCAGCGTGGGAGGGGACCCCTATGGCTACACCTTC.

The chain's CDR3 is CSARELGQGGETQYF. The CDR3 DNA sequence: TGCAGTGCTAGAGAACTAGGACAGGGAGGAGAGACCCAGTACTTC. V is TRBV20-1 and J is TRBJ2-5; TRBD1 aligns across 8 bases. Per germline, CDR1 DFQATT and CDR2 SNEGSKA (reference sequence). The CDR3 has 15 amino acids. With V trimmed by 0 bases and J by 4 bases, 7 bases remained unmatched.

The CDR3 region has the DNA TGTGCCAGCAGCCACGAGGGTATTGAAGCTTTCTTT. Amino acids: CASSHEGIEAFF. This chain joins TRBV3-1 and TRBJ1-1; no clear D gene. This CDR3 is built from 12 residues. Trimming shortened V by 3 bases and J by 7 bases, and 9 bases separated the two germline ends. Germline V gene data show CDR1 as LGHDT and CDR2 as YNNKEL (reference sequence).

This chain uses TRBV3-1 with TRBJ1-2; the D is unclear. Trimming shortened V by 1 base and J by 2 bases, and 2 bases separated the two germline ends. The CDR3 consists of 12 residues. Germline V lookup: CDR1 LGHDT, CDR2 YNNKEL (reference sequence). This CDR3 reads CASSQVNYGYTF. The DNA of the CDR3 is TGTGCCAGCAGCCAAGTGAACTATGGCTACACCTTC.

This clonotype was counted a few times. The rearrangement links TRBV5-1 to TRBJ1-2, with D unresolved. CDR3 length: 16 residues. Germline V gene lookup returns CDR1 SGHRS and CDR2 YFSETQ. Trimming took off 0 bases at V and 6 bases at J, with 18 bases between the two ends. The CDR3 sequence: CASSLGPPAAFDGYTF. The CDR3, as DNA: TGCGCCAGCAGCTTGGGACCTCCGGCGGCCTTTGATGGCTACACCTTC.

V usage is TRBV11-3 and J usage is TRBJ2-1; perhaps D is TRBD1 or TRBD2 (6 bases each). There are 17 residues in the CDR3. Per germline, CDR1 SGHNT and CDR2 YENEEA. V lost 1 base and J 1 base, leaving 14 bases between the germline ends. The CDR3 here is CASSLGGAGRSYNEQFF. In DNA, the CDR3 is TGTGCCAGCAGCTTAGGGGGGGCGGGTCGTTCCTACAATGAGCAGTTCTTC.

This clonotype was found a few times. The chain carries TRBV12-3 or TRBV12-4 and TRBJ2-2, with TRBD1 matching 8 bases. This CDR3 is 12 amino acids long. In nucleotides, the CDR3 is TGTGCGGGCAGGGGGCTGGCCGGGGAGCTGTTTTTT. As protein: CAGRGLAGELFF.

This clonotype has only a few counts. J is TRBJ1-4 and V is TRBV5-1, with D possibly being TRBD1 (6 bases). The length of the CDR3 is 15 residues. V dropped 7 bases and J dropped 5 bases, with 18 bases sitting between them. Germline CDR1 SGHRS, CDR2 YFSETQ. This CDR3 reads CASSVGGSLNEKLFF. The CDR3, as DNA: TGCGCCAGCTCAGTAGGGGGGAGCCTGAATGAAAAACTGTTTTTT.

J is TRBJ1-5 and V is TRBV20-1; 7 bases line up with TRBD1. Germline-derived CDR1 and CDR2 are DFQATT and SNEGSKA (reference sequence). Trimming cost V 1 base and J 9 bases; bases outside gene matches: 6. This CDR3 has 13 amino acids. Written as DNA, the CDR3 is TGCAGTGCTAGAGTCAGACAGGGTCTGCCCCAGCATTTT. This sequence encodes CSARVRQGLPQHF.

In this sample, this clonotype turned up many times. This chain joins TRBV10-3 and TRBJ2-6, with TRBD1 identical over 11 bases. Germline V CDR1 and CDR2: ENHRY, SYGVKD. The CDR3 consists of 19 residues. After removal of 0 bases from V and 0 bases from J, the junction contained 4 bases not matched to a gene. This CDR3 is CAISESLGQGDSGANVLTF. The CDR3 DNA is TGTGCCATCAGTGAGTCGTTGGGACAGGGGGACTCTGGGGCCAACGTCCTGACTTTC.

This clonotype was recorded a few times. The rearrangement uses TRBV27 and TRBJ2-3; D ambiguous. From germline, CDR1 is MNHEY and CDR2 SMNVEV (reference sequence). CDR3 size: 14 residues. V lost 5 bases, J lost 6 bases, and 15 bases lay in between. CDR3 bases: TGTGCCAGCAGTCCCTCGATCCCCTTTGATACGCAGTATTTT. Protein: CASSPSIPFDTQYF.

This clonotype came up many times. V and J are TRBV19 and TRBJ2-1; D is perhaps TRBD2 (6 bases). Germline V gives CDR1 LNHDA, CDR2 SQIVND (reference sequence). CDR3 length equals 15 residues. The V gene lost 8 bases and the J gene lost 13 bases, with 27 bases spanning the gap. The CDR3 DNA reads TGTGCCAGTTCGACCTCGGAGGGGACCCACACCGTCCAGTTCTTC. It yields the protein CASSTSEGTHTVQFF.